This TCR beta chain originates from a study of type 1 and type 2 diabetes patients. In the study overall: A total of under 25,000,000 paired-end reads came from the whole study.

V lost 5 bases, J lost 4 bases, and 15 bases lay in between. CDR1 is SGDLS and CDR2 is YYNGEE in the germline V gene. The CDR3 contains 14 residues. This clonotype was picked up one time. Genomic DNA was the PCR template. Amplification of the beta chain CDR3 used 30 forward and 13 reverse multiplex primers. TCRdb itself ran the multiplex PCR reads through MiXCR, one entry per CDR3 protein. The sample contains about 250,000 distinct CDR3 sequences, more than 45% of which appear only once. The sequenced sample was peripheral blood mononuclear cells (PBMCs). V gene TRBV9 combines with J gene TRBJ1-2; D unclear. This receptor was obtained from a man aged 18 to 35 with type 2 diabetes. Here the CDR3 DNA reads TGTGCCAGCAGTTTAGACGTCTTGGCCTATGGCTACACCTTC. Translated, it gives CASSLDVLAYGYTF.